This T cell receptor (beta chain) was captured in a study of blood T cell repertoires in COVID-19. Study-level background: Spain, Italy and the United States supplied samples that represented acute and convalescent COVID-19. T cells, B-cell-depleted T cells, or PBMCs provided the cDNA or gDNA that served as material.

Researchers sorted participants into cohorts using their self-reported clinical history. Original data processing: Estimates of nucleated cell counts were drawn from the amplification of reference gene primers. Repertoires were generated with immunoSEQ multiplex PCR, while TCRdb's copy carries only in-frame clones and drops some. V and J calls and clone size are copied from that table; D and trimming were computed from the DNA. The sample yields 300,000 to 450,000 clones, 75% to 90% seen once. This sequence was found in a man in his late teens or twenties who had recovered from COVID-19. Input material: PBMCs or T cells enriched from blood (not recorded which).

This chain's CDR3 is CSVQMTVNTEAFF. CDR3 in DNA: TGCAGCGTCCAAATGACAGTGAACACTGAAGCTTTCTTT. The chain employs TRBV29-1 and TRBJ1-1; possibly TRBD1 for D (5 bases). Trimming took off 6 bases at V and 0 bases at J, with 11 bases between the two ends. Germline-derived CDR1 and CDR2 are SQVTM and ANQGSEA. The CDR3 is 13 amino acids.